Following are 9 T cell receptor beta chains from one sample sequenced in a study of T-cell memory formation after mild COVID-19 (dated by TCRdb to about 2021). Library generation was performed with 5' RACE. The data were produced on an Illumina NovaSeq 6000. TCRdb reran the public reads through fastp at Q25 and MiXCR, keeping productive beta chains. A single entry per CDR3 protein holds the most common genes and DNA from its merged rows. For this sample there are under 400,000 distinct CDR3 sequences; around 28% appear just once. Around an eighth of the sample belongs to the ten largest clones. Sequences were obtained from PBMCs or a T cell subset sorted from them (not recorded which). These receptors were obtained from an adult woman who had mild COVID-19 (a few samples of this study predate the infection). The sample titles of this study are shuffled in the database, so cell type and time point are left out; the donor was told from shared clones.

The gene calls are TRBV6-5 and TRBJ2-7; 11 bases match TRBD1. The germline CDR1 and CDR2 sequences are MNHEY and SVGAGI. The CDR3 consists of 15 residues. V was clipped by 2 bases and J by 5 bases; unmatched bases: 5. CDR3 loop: CASSYGRTGGHEQYF. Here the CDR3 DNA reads TGTGCCAGCAGTTACGGTCGGACAGGGGGCCACGAGCAGTACTTC.

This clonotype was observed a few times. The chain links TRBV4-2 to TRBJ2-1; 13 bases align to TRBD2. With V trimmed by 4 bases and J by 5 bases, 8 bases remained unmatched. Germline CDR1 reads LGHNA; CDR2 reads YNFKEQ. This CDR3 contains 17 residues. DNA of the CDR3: TGTGCCAGCAGCCGCCGAGGGACTAGCGGGACCAACAATGAGCAGTTCTTC. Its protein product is CASSRRGTSGTNNEQFF.

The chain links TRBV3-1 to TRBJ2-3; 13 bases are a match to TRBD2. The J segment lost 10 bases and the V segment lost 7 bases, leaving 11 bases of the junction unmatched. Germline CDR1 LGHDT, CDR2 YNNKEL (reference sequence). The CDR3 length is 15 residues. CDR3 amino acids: CASTSTSGGAGSQYF. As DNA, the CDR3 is TGTGCCAGCACCTCCACTAGCGGGGGGGCAGGATCGCAGTATTTT.

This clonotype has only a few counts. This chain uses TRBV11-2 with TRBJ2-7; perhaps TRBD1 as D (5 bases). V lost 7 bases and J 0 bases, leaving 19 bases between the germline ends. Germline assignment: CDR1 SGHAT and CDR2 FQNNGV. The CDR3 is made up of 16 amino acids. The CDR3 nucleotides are TGTGCCAGCACTCCTTTTGTGGGGCCGAGCTCCTACGAGCAGTACTTC. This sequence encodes CASTPFVGPSSYEQYF.

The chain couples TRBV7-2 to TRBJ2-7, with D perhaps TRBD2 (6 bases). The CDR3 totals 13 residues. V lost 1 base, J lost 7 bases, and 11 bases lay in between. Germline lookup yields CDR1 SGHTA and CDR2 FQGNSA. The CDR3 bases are TGTGCCAGCAGCTTAGGAGTGGCGGGGGAGCAGTACTTC. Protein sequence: CASSLGVAGEQYF.

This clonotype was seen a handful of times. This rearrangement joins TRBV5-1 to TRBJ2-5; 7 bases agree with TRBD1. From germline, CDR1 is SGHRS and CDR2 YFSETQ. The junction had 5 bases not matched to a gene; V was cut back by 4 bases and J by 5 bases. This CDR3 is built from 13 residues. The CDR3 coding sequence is TGCGCCAGCAGCCACAGGGGCGGGGAGACCCAGTACTTC. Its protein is CASSHRGGETQYF.

For the CDR3, the DNA is TGTGCCAGCAGCTCCGGACAGGGGGCTGGTGGCTACACCTTC. It codes for CASSSGQGAGGYTF. V usage is TRBV7-6 and J usage is TRBJ1-2; 11 positions agree with TRBD1. CDR3 length: 14 amino acids. V was clipped by 4 bases and J by 7 bases; unmatched bases: 5. The germline CDR1 and CDR2 sequences are SGHVS and FNYEAQ.

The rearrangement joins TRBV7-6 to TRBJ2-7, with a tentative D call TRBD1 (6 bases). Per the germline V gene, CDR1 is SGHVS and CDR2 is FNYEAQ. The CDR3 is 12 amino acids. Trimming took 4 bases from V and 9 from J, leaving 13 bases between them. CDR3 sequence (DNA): TGTGCCAGCAGCTCGCAGGGGTCTCGGCAGTACTTC. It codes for CASSSQGSRQYF.

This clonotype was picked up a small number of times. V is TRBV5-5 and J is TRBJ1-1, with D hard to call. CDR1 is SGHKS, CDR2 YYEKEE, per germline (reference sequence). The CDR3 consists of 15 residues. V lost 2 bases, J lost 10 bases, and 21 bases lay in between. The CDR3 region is CASSLGRDGRFVAFF. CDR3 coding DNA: TGTGCCAGCAGCTTAGGGAGAGACGGGCGTTTCGTAGCTTTCTTT.